This T cell receptor (beta chain) was sequenced during a study of shared clonotypes between healthy human individuals. Study-wide findings and caveats: The study's rarefaction showed incomplete sorted-subset sequencing despite large depth. The generation probabilities recorded for non-shared clonotypes fell below those of clonotypes shared by all four donors.

This clone appeared many times. No antigen is known for it. Researchers divided each subset's genomic DNA evenly across several immunoSEQ plates. Authors' methods: ImmunoSEQ supplied junction-only sequences lacking quality scores, so filtering was different. The table came from immunoSEQ multiplex PCR; TCRdb's copy has only in-frame clones and leaves some out. The V and J calls and clone size come from that table; D and trimming were worked out from the DNA. The sample carries 600,000 to 750,000 clones, around 70% recorded once. The V gene's germline CDR1 is LNHDA and CDR2 SQIVND (reference sequence). The CDR3 is 16 residues long. V lost 5 bases to trimming and J lost 7 bases; unmatched junction nucleotides: 9.

The genes are TRBV19 and TRBJ2-1, with 12 bases lining up with TRBD2. This TCR was sampled from a woman in her twenties or thirties in good health. The sequenced sample was memory CD4+ T cells sorted from blood. The subset: CD45RA-negative fraction. The CDR3 spells CASSPSSGRAWNEQFF. For the CDR3, the DNA is TGTGCCAGTAGTCCTTCTAGCGGGAGGGCCTGGAATGAGCAGTTCTTC.